Below are 29 T cell receptor beta chains sequenced from a single sample in a study of sequential checkpoint blockade in melanoma. Stated treatment: randomized to nivolumab then ipilimumab (arm A) or the reverse (arm B). The repertoire was sequenced with immunoSEQ multiplex PCR; TCRdb's copy has only in-frame clones and lacks some. The table has around 19,000 clones, about 70% seen once; the top ten hold 20% to 25%. The sequencing used CD8+ T cells sorted from blood (inferred from file names), collected from a patient given nivolumab and ipilimumab in sequence. Receptors were obtained from a human donor with melanoma.

The J gene is TRBJ1-2, the V gene TRBV6-5; 8 bases agree with TRBD1. The CDR3 covers 14 residues. The germline CDR1 and CDR2 sequences are MNHEY and SVGAGI. The ends lost 2 bases at V and 5 bases at J; junction bases unmatched: 4. This CDR3 reads CASSYQGAQYGYTF. The CDR3 DNA sequence: TGTGCCAGCAGTTACCAGGGGGCGCAATATGGCTACACCTTC.

V and J are TRBV5-6 and TRBJ2-7; maybe TRBD1 (5 bases). Trimming took off 0 bases at V and 5 bases at J, with 12 bases between the two ends. CDR1 is SGHDT and CDR2 is YYEEEE in the germline V gene. The CDR3 consists of 14 residues. CDR3 in amino acids: CASSLDSGLNEQYF. The CDR3, as DNA: TGTGCCAGCAGCTTGGATTCAGGGCTGAACGAGCAGTACTTC. Complete variable domain (other parts from reference TRBV5-6 and TRBJ2-7): DAGVTQSPTHLIKTRGQQVTLRCSPKSGHDTVSWYQQALGQGPQFIFQYYEEEERQRGNFPDRFSGHQFPNYSSELNVNALLLGDSALYLCASSLDSGLNEQYFGPGTRLTVT.

In DNA form, the CDR3 reads TGTGCCAGCAGCCAGGAGGAGGCGGGGACCTCCTACGAGCAGTACGTC. This translates into CASSQEEAGTSYEQYV. The rearrangement links TRBV7-8 to TRBJ2-7; weak D call: TRBD2 (6 bases). The CDR3 loop spans 16 amino acids. Trimming took off 5 bases at V and 0 bases at J, with 17 bases between the two ends. CDR1 SGHVS and CDR2 FQNEAQ come from the germline V gene.

The chain uses TRBV2 and TRBJ2-1; TRBD2 matches 7 bases. J lost 0 bases, V lost 6 bases, and 5 bases had no gene match. The CDR3 consists of 15 residues. Germline CDR1 reads SNHLY; CDR2 reads FYNNEI. The CDR3, as DNA: TGTGCCAGCAGAGCGGGGATTAACTCCTACAATGAGCAGTTCTTC. Protein product: CASRAGINSYNEQFF.

The table lists this clone with a few counts. The chain joins TRBV5-5 to TRBJ1-1, with D uncertain. The V and J ends lost 0 bases and 11 bases respectively, with 8 bases between them. The CDR3 contains 11 residues. Looked up from germline, CDR1 is SGHKS and CDR2 is YYEKEE (reference sequence). CDR3 sequence reads: CASSLGGPAFF. As DNA, the CDR3 is TGTGCCAGCAGCTTGGGAGGTCCGGCTTTCTTT.

This clone was recorded only once. The chain has TRBV6-1 and TRBJ2-7, with D perhaps matching TRBD1 (5 bases). CDR1 and CDR2 from the germline V gene are MNHNS and SASEGT. This CDR3 is 16 amino acids long. Between the trimmed V and J ends, which lost 2 bases and 0 bases, there was a span of 14 bases. The CDR3 DNA sequence: TGTGCCAGCAGTGAACCTATGCGTAGGGGCTCCTACGAGCAGTACTTC. This codes for CASSEPMRRGSYEQYF.

The chain is built from TRBV5-5 and TRBJ1-5, with D unresolved. The V and J ends lost 2 bases and 0 bases respectively, with 6 bases between them. The germline V gene has CDR1 SGHKS and CDR2 YYEKEE (reference sequence). The CDR3 is 14 amino acids. The CDR3 bases are TGTGCCAGCAGCTTAGTTAGTAGCAATCAGCCCCAGCATTTT. Protein: CASSLVSSNQPQHF.

V is TRBV27 and J is TRBJ1-6; TRBD1 might be the D (5 bases). CDR3 length: 13 amino acids. The V end was cut by 1 base, the J end by 10 bases, with 8 bases between. Germline assignment: CDR1 MNHEY and CDR2 SMNVEV (reference sequence). CDR3 nucleotide sequence: TGTGCCAGCAGTTTATTTCAGGGATCACCCCTCCACTTT. Its translation is CASSLFQGSPLHF.

The chain combines TRBV6-6 with TRBJ1-4; D possibly corresponds to TRBD1 (5 bases). The CDR3 extends over 14 amino acids. Germline V gives CDR1 MNHNY, CDR2 SVGAGI (reference sequence). The germline V and J ends were trimmed by 6 bases and 7 bases, with 15 bases remaining between them. The CDR3 nucleotides read TGTGCCAGCAGATCCCGGGAGGGGCTTGAAAAACTGTTTTTT. Amino acids: CASRSREGLEKLFF.

This clone came up a few times. This chain links TRBV27 with TRBJ1-2; TRBD1 might be the D (6 bases). Germline V CDR1 and CDR2: MNHEY, SMNVEV (reference sequence). The V end was cut by 6 bases, the J end by 4 bases, with 15 bases between. The CDR3 is 14 amino acids. CDR3 coding DNA: TGTGCCAGCAGACTCACAAGAGGGGGCTATGGCTACACCTTC. Translated, it gives CASRLTRGGYGYTF.

The CDR3 sequence is CASSDDGFGDRSYEQYV. In DNA, the CDR3 is TGTGCCAGCAGTGATGATGGGTTCGGGGACAGAAGCTACGAGCAGTACGTC. The J gene is TRBJ2-7, the V gene TRBV2; 7 nucleotides agree with TRBD1. The CDR3 runs to 17 residues. V lost 3 bases to trimming and J lost 3 bases; unmatched junction nucleotides: 14. CDR1 is SNHLY, CDR2 FYNNEI, per germline.

This rearrangement joins TRBV7-9 to TRBJ1-4; 8 nucleotides line up with TRBD1. V was clipped by 5 bases and J by 6 bases; unmatched bases: 8. The CDR3 consists of 15 residues. Per the germline V gene, CDR1 is SEHNR and CDR2 is FQNEAQ (reference sequence). CDR3 DNA sequence: TGTGCCAGCAGCCTCCCCAGGGGGCAGGATGAAAAACTGTTTTTT. Its protein product is CASSLPRGQDEKLFF. Drawing the rest from reference TRBV7-9 and TRBJ1-4, the complete variable domain is DTGVSQNPRHKITKRGQNVTFRCDPISEHNRLYWYRQTLGQGPEFLTYFQNEAQLEKSRLLSDRFSAERPKGSFSTLEIQRTEQGDSAMYLCASSLPRGQDEKLFFGSGTQLSVL.

This clone was detected a few times. The rearrangement links TRBV19 to TRBJ1-5, with D unclear. V gave up 5 bases and J gave up 0 bases, with 8 bases separating them. The CDR3 sequence is 14 residues long. CDR1 and CDR2 (germline): LNHDA, SQIVND (reference sequence). CDR3 in DNA: TGTGCCAGTAGTCTACAGAGTAGCAATCAGCCCCAGCATTTT. Translation gives CASSLQSSNQPQHF.

This clone was counted between two and nine times. The rearrangement joins TRBV2 to TRBJ1-5, with D uncertain. V was shortened by 8 bases and J by 11 bases, with 13 bases between the two germline ends. Per germline, CDR1 SNHLY and CDR2 FYNNEI. The CDR3 runs to 11 residues. DNA for the CDR3: TGTGCCAGCGGCAAAATTTCCGCCCAGCATTTT. It encodes CASGKISAQHF.

This sequence joins TRBV27 and TRBJ2-5; 12 bases are a match to TRBD2. CDR1 MNHEY and CDR2 SMNVEV come from the germline V gene (reference sequence). The CDR3 extends over 16 amino acids. After removal of 2 bases from V and 4 bases from J, the junction contained 5 bases not matched to a gene. The CDR3 DNA follows: TGTGCCAGCAGTTTAATGGCTAGCGGGGGGGGAGAGACCCAGTACTTC. Translating it yields CASSLMASGGGETQYF.

This clone has at least ten counts. CDR3 region: CASSALAGMDYGYTF. CDR3 DNA: TGTGCCAGCAGTGCCCTAGCGGGAATGGACTATGGCTACACCTTC. This rearrangement joins TRBV2 to TRBJ1-2; D remains unclear. CDR3 length equals 15 residues. From germline, CDR1 is SNHLY and CDR2 FYNNEI. V lost 4 bases, J lost 3 bases, and 15 bases lay in between.

This chain uses TRBV10-3 with TRBJ2-2; 7 bases map to TRBD1. Trimming cost V 8 bases and J 3 bases; bases outside gene matches: 3. The CDR3 runs to 13 residues. Germline V gene data show CDR1 as ENHRY and CDR2 as SYGVKD. Here the CDR3 reads CAISGGYTGELFF. The CDR3 region has the DNA TGTGCCATCTCAGGGGGTTACACCGGGGAGCTGTTTTTT.

J is TRBJ2-7 and V is TRBV2, with 9 bases fitting TRBD2. The CDR3 consists of 16 residues. The V gene's germline CDR1 is SNHLY and CDR2 FYNNEI. J gave up 2 bases and V 2 bases, and 7 bases lay outside the gene matches. CDR3 protein: CASSEPSGAGPYEQYF. The CDR3 DNA is TGTGCCAGCAGTGAACCTAGCGGGGCGGGGCCCTACGAGCAGTACTTC. Together with reference TRBV2 and TRBJ2-7, the CDR3 gives the full variable domain: EPEVTQTPSHQVTQMGQEVILRCVPISNHLYFYWYRQILGQKVEFLVSFYNNEISEKSEIFDDQFSVERPDGSNFTLKIRSTKLEDSAMYFCASSEPSGAGPYEQYFGPGTRLTVT.

The chain recombines TRBV5-4 with TRBJ2-3; D call uncertain. The V gene's germline CDR1 is SGHNT and CDR2 YYREEE (reference sequence). This CDR3 is built from 14 residues. V was clipped by 3 bases and J by 5 bases, with 13 bases between them. The CDR3 sequence: CASSSHLDGDTQYF. In DNA form, the CDR3 reads TGTGCCAGCAGCTCACACCTAGACGGAGATACGCAGTATTTT.

V usage is TRBV9 and J usage is TRBJ2-7; possible D gene TRBD1, 7 bases. Per the germline V gene, CDR1 is SGDLS and CDR2 is YYNGEE. The CDR3 length is 16 residues. The V end was cut by 3 bases, the J end by 3 bases, with 19 bases between. The DNA of the CDR3 is TGTGCCAGCAGCGGCGGGACCGGGACAGCAGTCTACGAGCAGTACTTC. Translated, it gives CASSGGTGTAVYEQYF. The complete variable domain, with remaining parts taken from reference TRBV9 and TRBJ2-7, reads DSGVTQTPKHLITATGQRVTLRCSPRSGDLSVYWYQQSLDQGLQFLIQYYNGEERAKGNILERFSAQQFPDLHSELNLSSLELGDSALYFCASSGGTGTAVYEQYFGPGTRLTVT.

The chain links TRBV6-5 to TRBJ2-5; TRBD1 aligns across 8 bases. Germline V lookup: CDR1 MNHEY, CDR2 SVGAGI. CDR3 length: 13 residues. V was clipped by 6 bases and J by 5 bases; unmatched bases: 5. The CDR3: CASRGQGGETQYF. Written as DNA, the CDR3 is TGTGCCAGCAGAGGACAGGGCGGCGAGACCCAGTACTTC.

The chain uses TRBV10-3 and TRBJ2-5, with TRBD2 matching over 13 bases. Germline CDR1 is ENHRY and CDR2 is SYGVKD. Trimming at V came to 6 bases and at J to 1 base, leaving 8 bases not matched to a gene. CDR3 length equals 17 residues. The CDR3 nucleotides read TGTGCCATCAGCGAGGAGACTAGCGGGGGGTTCCAAGAGACCCAGTACTTC. This codes for CAISEETSGGFQETQYF.

This chain links TRBV7-6 with TRBJ1-2; D is unclear. Trimming pared 1 base from V and 7 bases from J, leaving 13 bases between. The CDR3 runs 14 residues. The germline V gene has CDR1 SGHVS and CDR2 FNYEAQ. CDR3 nucleotide sequence: TGTGCCAGCAGCTTAGAGGAGGGCTCCACTGGCTACACCTTC. This codes for CASSLEEGSTGYTF.

This chain links TRBV19 with TRBJ1-5; 8 positions match TRBD1. This CDR3 is 15 amino acids long. The ends lost 7 bases at V and 1 base at J; junction bases unmatched: 6. Germline CDR1 reads LNHDA; CDR2 reads SQIVND (reference sequence). The CDR3 DNA reads TGTGCCAGTAAGACAGGGGAATTGAGCAATCAGCCCCAGCATTTT. Residues: CASKTGELSNQPQHF.

The chain recombines TRBV5-4 with TRBJ2-5, with TRBD1 matching over 9 bases. CDR1 is SGHNT and CDR2 is YYREEE in the germline V gene (reference sequence). The CDR3 sequence is 18 residues long. Trimming at V came to 0 bases and at J to 7 bases, leaving 16 bases not matched to a gene. The CDR3 nucleotides read TGTGCCAGCAGCTTGGCCGTCGGGACAGGGAGATTCATGGCGACCCAGTACTTC. This encodes CASSLAVGTGRFMATQYF.

The chain couples TRBV5-4 to TRBJ1-1, with D possibly matching TRBD1 (6 bases). V was trimmed by 9 bases and J by 4 bases, leaving 13 bases between them. Germline V gives CDR1 SGHNT, CDR2 YYREEE (reference sequence). This CDR3 contains 12 residues. CDR3 nucleotide sequence: TGTGCCACCAAGACACAGGGCACTGAAGCTTTCTTT. Its protein is CATKTQGTEAFF.

The chain couples TRBV4-3 to TRBJ2-2, with TRBD1 matching 7 bases. CDR1 and CDR2 from the germline V gene are LGHNA and YSLEER. Unmatched junction bases numbered 7, after V lost 4 bases and J lost 5 bases. This CDR3 comprises 15 residues. The CDR3 protein is CASSRARDSTGELFF. The DNA for the CDR3 is TGCGCCAGCAGCCGGGCCAGGGACAGTACCGGGGAGCTGTTTTTT.

The CDR3 DNA follows: TGTGCCAGCAGCTCGGGGGCAGGGAGGGAGGTTGGCTACACCTTC. This sequence encodes CASSSGAGREVGYTF. The V call is TRBV5-4, the J call TRBJ1-2; possible D gene TRBD1, 6 bases. This CDR3 comprises 15 residues. Trimming left V 3 bases short and J 7 bases short, with 19 bases between. CDR1 and CDR2 from the germline V gene are SGHNT and YYREEE (reference sequence).

This chain connects TRBV9 to TRBJ1-2; D gene uncertain. V was pared by 4 bases and J by 3 bases, with 13 bases between. Germline loops: CDR1 SGDLS, CDR2 YYNGEE. CDR3 length equals 14 residues. The CDR3 coding sequence is TGTGCCAGCAGCCTCAGGAGGGTCGACTATGGCTACACCTTC. Translation gives CASSLRRVDYGYTF.